A selection of T cell receptor beta chains follows, all from one sample in a study of preoperative IRX-2 immunotherapy in early breast cancer. Profiling relied on immunoSEQ multiplex PCR, and the TCRdb table lists in-frame clones only, not all of them. In the table there are around 5,600 clones, 73% of which are singletons. Sequencing used tumor tissue, obtained before IRX-2 immunotherapy. The receptors here all came from a human donor with breast cancer. Both conserved end residues are part of each CDR3. D genes are given only for firm matches. For some rows the clone size is stated as once, few or many, or as a class when expanded; others skip it.

TRBV6-8	TRBJ2-7	.	.	CASSGPSSYEQYF	TGTGCCAGCAGTGGTCCTAGCTCCTACGAGCAGTACTTC
TRBV15	TRBJ2-5	.	TRBD2	CATSRTSGFGETQYF	TGTGCCACCAGCCGGACTAGCGGGTTTGGAGAGACCCAGTACTTC
TRBV14	TRBJ1-2	medium-sized	.	CASSSRGRAERGYGYTF	TGTGCCAGCAGCTCTCGGGGCAGGGCAGAAAGGGGCTATGGCTACACCTTC
TRBV12-5	TRBJ1-2	.	.	CASGGNYGYTF	TGTGCTAGTGGTGGGAACTATGGCTACACCTTC
TRBV19	TRBJ2-7	.	.	CASSIGGLGYEQYF	TGTGCCAGTAGTATCGGCGGCCTGGGCTACGAGCAGTACTTC
TRBV29-1	TRBJ2-7	.	.	CSVEVDITYEQYF	TGCAGCGTTGAAGTGGACATTACCTACGAGCAGTACTTC
TRBV29-1	TRBJ1-1	.	.	CSVTGMNTEAFF	TGCAGCGTCACAGGGATGAACACTGAAGCTTTCTTT
TRBV6-8	TRBJ1-5	.	.	CASSYLSGESNQPQHF	TGTGCCAGCAGTTACCTGTCAGGGGAAAGCAATCAGCCCCAGCATTTT
TRBV11-3	TRBJ2-3	few	TRBD2	CASSLELAASTDTQYF	TGTGCCAGCAGCTTAGAACTAGCGGCGAGCACAGATACGCAGTATTTT
TRBV7-6	TRBJ1-2	once	.	CASRSGPNPSYGYTF	TGTGCCAGCAGATCGGGTCCCAACCCGAGCTATGGCTACACCTTC
TRBV7-6	TRBJ1-1	few	.	CASSFFRNMNTEAFF	TGTGCCAGCAGCTTCTTTAGGAACATGAACACTGAAGCTTTCTTT
TRBV28	TRBJ2-5	few	.	CASSLVAQETQYF	TGTGCCAGCAGTTTAGTCGCCCAAGAGACCCAGTACTTC
TRBV7-1	TRBJ2-7	few	.	CASSSGARYEQYF	TGTGCCAGCAGCTCAGGGGCCCGGTACGAGCAGTACTTC
TRBV7-1	TRBJ2-7	.	TRBD1	CASSPPTGVEQYF	TGTGCCAGCAGCCCCCCGACAGGGGTCGAGCAGTACTTC
TRBV6-1	TRBJ1-2	.	TRBD1	CASSEVGRGLGYTF	TGTGCCAGCAGTGAAGTCGGTAGGGGGCTTGGCTACACCTTC
TRBV23-1	TRBJ1-1	.	TRBD1	CASSRDRGTEAFF	TGCGCCAGCAGCCGCGACAGGGGCACTGAAGCTTTCTTT
TRBV19	TRBJ2-3	.	TRBD1	CASSIPGQVTDTQYF	TGTGCCAGTAGTATTCCGGGACAGGTCACAGATACGCAGTATTTT
TRBV6-8	TRBJ2-1	.	TRBD1	CASSADRVREQFF	TGTGCCAGCAGCGCAGACAGGGTTCGGGAGCAGTTCTTC
TRBV18	TRBJ1-4	.	.	CASSQTEINEKLFF	TGTGCCAGCTCACAGACAGAGATTAATGAAAAACTGTTTTTT
TRBV6-8	TRBJ2-7	.	.	CASSYGAGPHYEQYF	TGTGCCAGCAGTTATGGGGCAGGGCCTCATTACGAGCAGTACTTC
TRBV6-7	TRBJ2-7	.	TRBD2	CASGSAGGFSYEQYF	TGTGCCAGCGGTTCAGCGGGAGGGTTTTCTTACGAGCAGTACTTC
TRBV6-8	TRBJ1-2	.	.	CASSPLIPRDGYTF	TGTGCCAGCAGTCCCTTGATACCTCGGGATGGCTACACCTTC
TRBV19	TRBJ1-1	.	.	CASSMGGLNTEAFF	TGTGCCAGTAGTATGGGGGGGCTGAACACTGAAGCTTTCTTT
TRBV4-2	TRBJ2-1	.	.	CASSLQQNNEQFF	TGTGCCAGCAGCTTACAACAGAACAATGAGCAGTTCTTC
TRBV29-1	TRBJ1-2	.	TRBD1	CSGGQGDYGYTF	TGCAGCGGGGGCCAGGGGGATTATGGCTACACCTTC
TRBV28	TRBJ2-6	few	.	CASGPPGIGANVLTF	TGTGCCAGCGGGCCCCCAGGAATTGGGGCCAACGTCCTGACTTTC
TRBV5-1	TRBJ1-1	.	.	CASSLVEGWNTEAFF	TGCGCCAGCAGCTTGGTAGAGGGGTGGAACACTGAAGCTTTCTTT
TRBV6-8	TRBJ2-7	few	.	CASTPGVGEQYF	TGTGCCAGCACCCCAGGGGTTGGCGAGCAGTACTTC
TRBV6-8	TRBJ2-7	.	TRBD2	CASIPSGRSGEQYF	TGTGCCAGCATCCCTAGCGGGAGATCTGGCGAGCAGTACTTC
TRBV11-3	TRBJ2-1	.	TRBD2	CASSSSTSGRASEQFF	TGTGCCAGCAGCTCCTCGACTAGCGGGAGGGCCTCTGAGCAGTTCTTC
TRBV28	TRBJ2-1	.	TRBD2	CANSLPTSGNEQFF	TGTGCCAACAGTTTACCGACTAGCGGCAATGAGCAGTTCTTC
TRBV15	TRBJ2-1	medium-sized	.	CATSRVQGRDDEQFF	TGTGCCACCAGCAGGGTACAGGGTAGGGACGATGAGCAGTTCTTC
TRBV30	TRBJ1-1	.	.	CAWRQGLNTEAFF	TGTGCCTGGAGACAGGGTCTGAACACTGAAGCTTTCTTT
TRBV10-2	TRBJ1-4	few	.	CASRTGTTNEKLFF	TGCGCCAGCAGAACAGGGACAACTAATGAAAAACTGTTTTTT
TRBV6-8	TRBJ2-7	.	TRBD2	CASRRTSGRVSEQYF	TGTGCCAGCAGGAGGACTAGCGGGAGGGTCTCCGAGCAGTACTTC
TRBV10-2	TRBJ2-3	.	.	CASLISGQADTQYF	TGCGCCAGCCTGATTAGCGGACAAGCAGATACGCAGTATTTT
TRBV10-2	TRBJ1-5	.	TRBD1	CASSQNRGDNQPQHF	TGCGCCAGCAGCCAGAACAGGGGTGACAATCAGCCCCAGCATTTT
TRBV6-8	TRBJ2-3	.	TRBD2	CASSYSRTSGSPGTQYF	TGTGCCAGCAGTTACTCCCGGACTAGCGGATCCCCTGGTACGCAGTATTTT
TRBV6-8	TRBJ1-2	few	TRBD1	CASSPPGTGGFHYGYTF	TGTGCCAGCAGTCCCCCGGGGACAGGGGGGTTCCACTATGGCTACACCTTC
TRBV6-8	TRBJ2-2	.	.	CASGKGPLAGELFF	TGTGCCAGCGGGAAGGGGCCTCTGGCCGGGGAGCTGTTTTTT
TRBV5-1	TRBJ2-2	.	.	CASSLVAGANTGELFF	TGCGCCAGCAGCTTGGTTGCAGGGGCGAACACCGGGGAGCTGTTTTTT
TRBV7-6	TRBJ1-1	.	.	CASSLLQGMLSITEAFF	TGTGCCAGCAGCTTGTTACAGGGTATGTTATCCATCACTGAAGCTTTCTTT
TRBV7-6	TRBJ1-1	.	.	CASSLRASYAEAFF	TGTGCCAGCAGCTTACGAGCCAGCTACGCTGAAGCTTTCTTT
TRBV19	TRBJ2-2	.	TRBD1	CASNPGGRTGELFF	TGTGCCAGTAACCCAGGGGGACGCACCGGGGAGCTGTTTTTT
TRBV28	TRBJ1-4	.	TRBD1	CASSLGQGFDEKLFF	TGTGCCAGCAGTTTGGGACAGGGGTTCGATGAAAAACTGTTTTTT
TRBV4-1	TRBJ2-7	.	TRBD1	CASSPPGTGVREQYF	TGCGCCAGCAGCCCCCCCGGGACAGGGGTCCGCGAGCAGTACTTC
TRBV5-1	TRBJ2-2	.	.	CASSLGQNTGELFF	TGCGCCAGTAGCTTGGGGCAGAACACCGGGGAGCTGTTTTTT
TRBV6-8	TRBJ2-7	.	.	CASSRSGMGGESYEQYF	TGTGCCAGCAGTCGCTCCGGGATGGGGGGCGAGTCCTACGAGCAGTACTTC
TRBV6-8	TRBJ1-1	.	.	CAITGPSGEAFF	TGTGCCATCACAGGGCCCTCAGGTGAAGCTTTCTTT
TRBV6-8	TRBJ1-1	few	.	CASAGQNRYMNTEAFF	TGTGCCAGCGCTGGGCAGAACCGTTACATGAACACTGAAGCTTTCTTT